What follows are 18 T cell receptor beta chains derived from one specimen sequenced in a study of blood T cells in healthy people across ages (dated by TCRdb to the mid-2010s). Library preparation was by 5' RACE. This sample was sequenced with an Illumina HiSeq 2500. A second PCR of 7 to 11 cycles was performed with a sample-barcoded 5' primer and a J-beta primer mix. The public reads were quality trimmed at Q25 with fastp and then assembled into clones with MiXCR by TCRdb, keeping productive beta chains. CDR3 protein sequences are deduplicated, and each keeps its most common genes and DNA. The sample records roughly 1,100,000 distinct CDR3 sequences, almost 25% of which are singletons. Jointly, the top ten make up 0.65% to 0.95% of the sample. These sequences were also reported in another study, on T cells of mothers and their children.

Sequencing was done on a sample of blood. All receptors come from a girl aged 2 to 10 in good health.

This clonotype was observed a few times. The chain is built from TRBV25-1 and TRBJ2-7; 10 bases map to TRBD1. CDR3 length: 15 amino acids. Germline assignment: CDR1 MGHDK and CDR2 SYGVNS. The trim removed 4 bases at V and 5 bases at J, leaving 8 bases unmatched. The CDR3 here is CASSGEGQGRNEQYF. CDR3 coding DNA: TGTGCCAGCAGTGGGGAGGGACAGGGGAGGAACGAGCAGTACTTC.

This chain uses TRBV6-2 or TRBV6-3 with TRBJ2-5; the D gene is possibly TRBD2 (5 bases). The J call may be in error: the DNA end matches TRBJ2-1 better. Per germline, CDR1 MNHEY and CDR2 SVGEGT. The CDR3 runs 14 residues. CDR3 nucleotide sequence: TGTGCCAGCAGTCTAGCAGTTTCGCTTGATGAGCAGTTCTTC. It is translated as CASSLAVSLDEQFF.

This clonotype was counted a few times. The chain combines TRBV20-1 with TRBJ2-1; possibly TRBD1 for D (5 bases). Gene TRBJ2-5 matches the end of the DNA better, so the J call may be wrong. This CDR3 comprises 13 residues. CDR1 and CDR2 (germline): DFQATT, SNEGSKA (reference sequence). Here the CDR3 DNA reads TGCAGTGCGCTCCTTGGGGCAGGAGAGACCCAGTACTTC. Its protein product is CSALLGAGETQYF.

The chain recombines TRBV13 with TRBJ1-1; 11 bases are shared with TRBD1. Germline V gene sequence: CDR1 PRHDT, CDR2 FYEKMQ (reference sequence). The length of the CDR3 is 15 residues. Losses at the gene ends were 3 bases for V and 6 bases for J; bases not matched to a gene: 6. Written as DNA, the CDR3 is TGTGCCAGCAGCTTCACCGGGACAGGGGGGGCTGAAGCTTTCTTT. Its translation: CASSFTGTGGAEAFF.

V is TRBV5-1 and J is TRBJ2-3, with D maybe TRBD1 (6 bases). The CDR3 has 15 residues. V was pared by 4 bases and J by 4 bases, with 16 bases between. Germline-derived CDR1 and CDR2 are SGHRS and YFSETQ. In DNA form, the CDR3 reads TGCGCCAGCAGCAACCCAGGGGATGGGGCAGATACGCAGTATTTT. The encoded protein is CASSNPGDGADTQYF.

This chain uses TRBV25-1 with TRBJ2-1; either TRBD1 or TRBD2 may fit D (6 bases each). This CDR3 has 16 residues. The germline V and J ends were trimmed by 3 bases and 4 bases, with 16 bases remaining between them. Germline V CDR1 and CDR2: MGHDK, SYGVNS. As DNA, the CDR3 is TGTGCCAGCAGTGACCAGGGGACTGAATCTTACAATGAGCAGTTCTTC. It encodes CASSDQGTESYNEQFF.

V gene TRBV20-1 combines with J gene TRBJ2-4; 7 nucleotides line up with TRBD2. Germline CDR1 reads DFQATT; CDR2 reads SNEGSKA (reference sequence). With V trimmed by 0 bases and J by 8 bases, 7 bases remained unmatched. This CDR3 has 14 residues. CDR3 nucleotide sequence: TGCAGTGCTAGAGATGCAGCGGGATGGCACATTCAGTACTTC. This codes for CSARDAAGWHIQYF.

The chain is built from TRBV7-9 and TRBJ2-1; D is tentatively TRBD1 or TRBD2 (6 bases each). Trimming left V 7 bases short and J 5 bases short, with 12 bases between. The CDR3 has 13 residues. The germline V gene encodes CDR1 SEHNR and CDR2 FQNEAQ (reference sequence). Written as DNA, the CDR3 is TGTGCCAGCAATGGGGGGCCGAACAATGAGCAGTTCTTC. Its protein product is CASNGGPNNEQFF.

This clonotype appeared many times. The CDR3 nucleotides read TGTGCCACCAGCGCGGGGGATCAAGAGACCCAGTACTTC. Translation gives CATSAGDQETQYF. The chain recombines TRBV15 with TRBJ2-5, with 7 bases fitting TRBD2. The CDR3 spans 13 residues. Germline assignment: CDR1 LNHNV and CDR2 YYDKDF (reference sequence). With V trimmed by 5 bases and J by 2 bases, 2 bases remained unmatched.

The chain couples TRBV3-1 to TRBJ1-1, with 7 bases lining up with TRBD1. With 5 bases clipped from V and 1 base from J, the junction kept 4 bases outside the gene matches. The germline CDR1 and CDR2 sequences are LGHDT and YNNKEL (reference sequence). The CDR3 is 14 residues long. CDR3 in DNA: TGTGCCAGCAGCTGGGGACAGCAGAACACTGAAGCTTTCTTT. Translating it yields CASSWGQQNTEAFF.

The gene calls are TRBV25-1 and TRBJ2-7; no definite D call. Germline assignment: CDR1 MGHDK and CDR2 SYGVNS. Trimming stripped 3 bases from V and 3 bases from J, with 12 bases between. This CDR3 comprises 14 residues. The CDR3 reads CASSDPGRHYEQYF. The CDR3 nucleotides read TGTGCCAGCAGTGACCCCGGACGGCACTACGAGCAGTACTTC.

This clonotype was counted a few times. The chain combines TRBV7-9 with TRBJ2-5, with 9 positions matching TRBD1. Germline CDR1 and CDR2: SEHNR and FQNEAQ (reference sequence). With 5 bases clipped from V and 5 bases from J, the junction kept 9 bases outside the gene matches. This CDR3 contains 15 residues. CDR3 in DNA: TGTGCCAGCAGCCCGACAGGGGGTGGCTACGAGACCCAGTACTTC. Protein: CASSPTGGGYETQYF. Full variable domain (rest looked up from reference TRBV7-9 and TRBJ2-5): DTGVSQNPRHKITKRGQNVTFRCDPISEHNRLYWYRQTLGQGPEFLTYFQNEAQLEKSRLLSDRFSAERPKGSFSTLEIQRTEQGDSAMYLCASSPTGGGYETQYFGPGTRLLVL.

J is TRBJ2-1 and V is TRBV7-2, with 15 bases that match TRBD2. The J segment lost 1 base and the V segment lost 4 bases, leaving 8 bases of the junction unmatched. From germline, CDR1 is SGHTA and CDR2 FQGNSA. This CDR3 contains 19 residues. Written as DNA, the CDR3 is TGTGCCAGCAGCTCACCGGGACTAGCGGGAGGCGGTTCCTACAATGAGCAGTTCTTC. Protein: CASSSPGLAGGGSYNEQFF.

This chain links TRBV11-3 with TRBJ2-5, with 11 bases lining up with TRBD2. The DNA end is more similar to TRBJ2-1, so the J call may be wrong. This CDR3 comprises 16 residues. Germline values: CDR1 SGHNT, CDR2 YENEEA. CDR3: CASSPYLAGGGNEQFF. The CDR3 DNA reads as TGTGCCAGCAGCCCATATCTAGCGGGAGGTGGGAATGAGCAGTTCTTC.

This chain connects TRBV14 to TRBJ2-7, with a possible D match to TRBD2 (6 bases). The V gene's germline CDR1 is SGHDN and CDR2 FVKESK. The CDR3 is 14 amino acids. V lost 3 bases, J lost 3 bases, and 12 bases lay in between. As DNA, the CDR3 is TGTGCCAGCAGCCATTACGGGAGTGACTACGAGCAGTACTTC. This codes for CASSHYGSDYEQYF.

CDR3 in DNA: TGTGCCAGCAGCGTAGGACTAGCGGGAGGAGGTGAGCAGTTCTTC. This encodes CASSVGLAGGGEQFF. The chain links TRBV9 to TRBJ2-1; TRBD2 aligns across 13 bases. The length of the CDR3 is 15 residues. Losses at the gene ends were 0 bases for V and 9 bases for J; bases not matched to a gene: 3. In germline, CDR1 is SGDLS, CDR2 YYNGEE. The full variable domain, rest sourced from reference TRBV9 and TRBJ2-1, is DSGVTQTPKHLITATGQRVTLRCSPRSGDLSVYWYQQSLDQGLQFLIQYYNGEERAKGNILERFSAQQFPDLHSELNLSSLELGDSALYFCASSVGLAGGGEQFFGPGTRLTVL.

This rearrangement joins TRBV5-1 to TRBJ2-3, with 7 bases identical to TRBD1. CDR3 length: 14 residues. Germline V CDR1 and CDR2: SGHRS, YFSETQ. The V and J ends lost 4 bases and 4 bases, in that order; junction bases with no gene match: 6. CDR3 coding DNA: TGCGCCAGCAGCGAACAGGGGCTCCCAGATACGCAGTATTTT. Protein: CASSEQGLPDTQYF.

This clonotype came up a few times. The chain uses TRBV12-3 or TRBV12-4 and TRBJ2-2, with a weak D call TRBD2 (7 bases). Between the trimmed V and J ends, which lost 0 bases and 4 bases, there was a span of 9 bases. The CDR3 loop spans 15 amino acids. This CDR3 is CASSLAGGLTGELFF. CDR3 bases: TGTGCCAGCAGTTTAGCGGGGGGGCTCACCGGGGAGCTGTTTTTT.